Presented here are 3 T cell receptor beta chains from one specimen sequenced in a study of blood T cell repertoires in COVID-19 (dated by TCRdb to 2020 to 2021). Library preparation used the immunoSEQ multiplex PCR assay. The source is immuneACCESS, and TCRdb retained only in-frame sequences with V and J called. Part of the clones is not carried over; for the studies checked, unresolved V genes explain less than half of this, and the remainder is unexplained. The sample yields around 130,000 clones; around 80% were counted once. The top ten constitute less than 14% of the sample. The specimen was peripheral blood. Receptors originate from a human donor in a cohort sampled during active COVID-19.

This chain links TRBV27 with TRBJ2-7, with D maybe TRBD1 (6 bases). Trimming shortened V by 5 bases and J by 3 bases, and 14 bases separated the two germline ends. Germline CDR1 MNHEY, CDR2 SMNVEV (reference sequence). The CDR3 consists of 14 residues. CDR3 residues: CASSQRPDSYEQYF. CDR3 in DNA: TGTGCCAGCAGTCAGCGTCCGGACAGCTACGAGCAGTACTTC.

This clone counts as medium-sized (0.01 to 0.1%). The chain recombines TRBV3-1 (or the pseudogene TRBV3-2) with TRBJ2-7; D uncertain. The length of the CDR3 is 13 residues. The germline gives CDR1 LGHDT, CDR2 YNNKEL (reference sequence). The ends were cut back, 0 bases at V and 4 bases at J, with 7 bases in the middle. The CDR3 spells CASSQETGYEQYF. The CDR3 DNA sequence: TGTGCCAGCAGCCAAGAGACCGGGTACGAGCAGTACTTC.

The rearrangement uses TRBV7-8 and TRBJ1-5, with 9 bases lining up with TRBD1. There are 14 residues in the CDR3. The J segment lost 8 bases and the V segment lost 8 bases, leaving 10 bases of the junction unmatched. Germline CDR1 SGHVS, CDR2 FQNEAQ. As DNA, the CDR3 is TGTGCCAGCGGCCCAGGACAGGGGAGAGAGCCCCAGCATTTT. As protein: CASGPGQGREPQHF.